This TCR beta chain is from a study of blood T cells in healthy people across ages. Study information: With template switching, about one barcoded beta molecule was captured per two T cells.

Trimming removed 0 bases at V and 3 bases at J, with 8 bases between. The CDR3 contains 14 residues. Germline loops: CDR1 ENHRY, CDR2 SYGVKD. Next came a second PCR, run for about 7 to 12 cycles, which used a sample-barcoded 5' primer along with a J-beta primer mix. Using its own MiXCR run on the 5' RACE reads, TCRdb lists one record per CDR3 protein. In the table there are over 1,200,000 distinct CDR3 sequences, roughly 60% of which are singletons. This sequence originates from a man between 18 and 29 years old in good health. Source material: blood. This rearrangement joins TRBV10-3 to TRBJ1-1, with D maybe TRBD1 (5 bases). The CDR3 loop is CAISESGRDTEAFF. CDR3 nucleotides: TGTGCCATCAGTGAGTCGGGACGGGACACTGAAGCTTTCTTT.